This TCR beta chain was documented in a study of cytomegalovirus exposure and HLA in healthy donors. Whole-study context: The Caucasian-associated ancestry cluster held 65% to 90% of under 450 genotyped donors. Regarding the study as a whole: Later analysis placed DRB1 highest and HLA-C lowest in TCR association rates, which differed by HLA locus. The authors later found HLA-associated TCR beta chains more clonally expanded than equally common others. Certain sequence variants were highly shared and formed a cluster, and this cluster was likely a sequencing artifact.

Germline CDR1 reads SGHRS; CDR2 reads YFSETQ. Trimming cost V 1 base and J 7 bases, with 14 bases left between them. CDR3 length: 15 residues. This clone was detected once. Its antigen is still unknown. PCR involved 60 Vbeta and 13 Jbeta primers. The repertoire was sequenced with immunoSEQ multiplex PCR; TCRdb's copy has only in-frame clones and lacks some. Among some 190,000 clones listed, less than 90% were seen once. Sequenced sample: PBMCs. This TCR was recovered from a woman aged 25 to 39 in good health and CMV-seronegative. This sequence joins TRBV5-1 and TRBJ2-2, with D perhaps TRBD1 (6 bases). CDR3 loop: CASSLLGAAGGELFF. In DNA form, the CDR3 reads TGCGCCAGCAGCTTGTTGGGGGCTGCGGGCGGGGAGCTGTTTTTT.